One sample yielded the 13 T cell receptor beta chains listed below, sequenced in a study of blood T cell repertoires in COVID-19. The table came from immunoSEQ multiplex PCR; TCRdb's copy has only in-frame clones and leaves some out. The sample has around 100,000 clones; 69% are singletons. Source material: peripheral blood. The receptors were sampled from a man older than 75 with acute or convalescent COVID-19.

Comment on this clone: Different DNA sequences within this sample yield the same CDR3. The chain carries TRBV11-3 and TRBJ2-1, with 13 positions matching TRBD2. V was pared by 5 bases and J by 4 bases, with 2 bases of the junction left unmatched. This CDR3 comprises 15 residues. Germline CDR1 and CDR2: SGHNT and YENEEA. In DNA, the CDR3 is TGTGCCAGCAGCCCGGGACTAGCGGGGTACAATGAGCAGTTCTTC. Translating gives CASSPGLAGYNEQFF.

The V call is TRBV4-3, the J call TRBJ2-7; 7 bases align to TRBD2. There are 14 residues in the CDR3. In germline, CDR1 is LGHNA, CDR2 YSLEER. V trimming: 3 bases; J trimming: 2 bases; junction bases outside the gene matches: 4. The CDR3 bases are TGCGCCAGCAGCCAGGCGGCGGGAGCCTACGAGCAGTACTTC. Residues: CASSQAAGAYEQYF.

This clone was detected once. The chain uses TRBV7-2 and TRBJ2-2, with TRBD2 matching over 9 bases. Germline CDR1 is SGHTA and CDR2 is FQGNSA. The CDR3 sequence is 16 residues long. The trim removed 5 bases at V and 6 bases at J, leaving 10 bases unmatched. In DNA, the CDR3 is TGTGCCAGCAGCCCCCGGGTAGCGGGAGTACCCGGGGAGCTGTTTTTT. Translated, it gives CASSPRVAGVPGELFF.

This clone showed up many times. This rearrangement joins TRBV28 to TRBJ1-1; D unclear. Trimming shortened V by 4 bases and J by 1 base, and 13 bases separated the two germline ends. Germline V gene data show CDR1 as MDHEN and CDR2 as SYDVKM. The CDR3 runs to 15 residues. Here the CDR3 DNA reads TGTGCCAGCAGTTCCAGCGCTTCTTGGAACACTGAAGCTTTCTTT. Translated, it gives CASSSSASWNTEAFF.

DNA of the CDR3: TGTGCCACCAGCATAAGCGGGGCGAACACCGGGGAGCTGTTTTTT. This encodes CATSISGANTGELFF. The chain is built from TRBV15 and TRBJ2-2, with TRBD2 matching over 7 bases. Germline assignment: CDR1 LNHNV and CDR2 YYDKDF (reference sequence). J lost 0 bases, V lost 4 bases, and 2 bases had no gene match. This CDR3 is built from 15 residues.

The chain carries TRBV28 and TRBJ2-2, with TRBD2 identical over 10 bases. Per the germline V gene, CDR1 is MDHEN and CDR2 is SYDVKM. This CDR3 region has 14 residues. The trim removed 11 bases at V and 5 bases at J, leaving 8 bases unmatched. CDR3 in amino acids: CASLAGVKTGELFF. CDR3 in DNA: TGTGCCTCTCTAGCGGGAGTAAAGACCGGGGAGCTGTTTTTT.

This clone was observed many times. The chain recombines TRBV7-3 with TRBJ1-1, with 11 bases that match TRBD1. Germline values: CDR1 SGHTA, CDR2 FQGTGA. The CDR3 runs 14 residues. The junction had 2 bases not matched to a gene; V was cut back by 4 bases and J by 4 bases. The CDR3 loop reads CASSSGTGGTEAFF. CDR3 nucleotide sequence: TGTGCCAGCAGCTCAGGGACAGGGGGCACTGAAGCTTTCTTT.

CDR3 coding DNA: TGTGCCAGTACCGCCCGTACAGGAGAGACCCAGTACTTC. This codes for CASTARTGETQYF. The chain employs TRBV19 and TRBJ2-5; the D gene is possibly TRBD1 (5 bases). The V end was cut by 7 bases, the J end by 4 bases, with 13 bases between. This CDR3 comprises 13 residues. Germline V gene sequence: CDR1 LNHDA, CDR2 SQIVND (reference sequence). The full variable domain, rest sourced from reference TRBV19 and TRBJ2-5, is DGGITQSPKYLFRKEGQNVTLSCEQNLNHDAMYWYRQDPGQGLRLIYYSQIVNDFQKGDIAEGYSVSREKKESFPLTVTSAQKNPTAFYLCASTARTGETQYFGPGTRLLVL.

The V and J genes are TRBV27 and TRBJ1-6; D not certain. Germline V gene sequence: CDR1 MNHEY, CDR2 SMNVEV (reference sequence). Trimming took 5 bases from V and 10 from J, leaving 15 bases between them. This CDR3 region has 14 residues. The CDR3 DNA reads TGTGCCAGCAGTCCCGCGACCCGGGGATCACCCCTCCACTTT. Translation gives CASSPATRGSPLHF.

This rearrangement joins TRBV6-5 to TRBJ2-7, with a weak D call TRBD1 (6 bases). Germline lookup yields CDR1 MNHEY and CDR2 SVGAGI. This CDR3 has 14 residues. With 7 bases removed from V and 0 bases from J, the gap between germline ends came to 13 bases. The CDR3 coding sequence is TGTGCCAGCAAAAGGGACAACCACTCCTACGAGCAGTACTTC. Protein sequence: CASKRDNHSYEQYF.

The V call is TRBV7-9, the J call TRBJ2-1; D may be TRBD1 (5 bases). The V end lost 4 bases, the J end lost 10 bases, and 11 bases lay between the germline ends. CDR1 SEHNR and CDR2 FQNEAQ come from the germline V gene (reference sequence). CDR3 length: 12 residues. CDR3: CASSSSRQEQFF. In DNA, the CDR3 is TGTGCCAGCAGCTCCTCCCGACAGGAGCAGTTCTTC.

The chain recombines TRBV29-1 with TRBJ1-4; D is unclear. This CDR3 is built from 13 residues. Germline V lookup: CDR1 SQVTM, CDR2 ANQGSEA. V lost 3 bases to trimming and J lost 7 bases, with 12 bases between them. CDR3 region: CSVDTKGGEKLFF. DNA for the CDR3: TGCAGCGTTGATACGAAGGGAGGTGAAAAACTGTTTTTT.

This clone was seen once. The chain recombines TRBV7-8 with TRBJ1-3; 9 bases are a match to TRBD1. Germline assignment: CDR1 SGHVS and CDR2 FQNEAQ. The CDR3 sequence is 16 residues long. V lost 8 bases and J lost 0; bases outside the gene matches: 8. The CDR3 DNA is TGTGCCAGCTCTCCGAGGACAGGGGTCTCTGGAAACACCATATATTTT. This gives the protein CASSPRTGVSGNTIYF.